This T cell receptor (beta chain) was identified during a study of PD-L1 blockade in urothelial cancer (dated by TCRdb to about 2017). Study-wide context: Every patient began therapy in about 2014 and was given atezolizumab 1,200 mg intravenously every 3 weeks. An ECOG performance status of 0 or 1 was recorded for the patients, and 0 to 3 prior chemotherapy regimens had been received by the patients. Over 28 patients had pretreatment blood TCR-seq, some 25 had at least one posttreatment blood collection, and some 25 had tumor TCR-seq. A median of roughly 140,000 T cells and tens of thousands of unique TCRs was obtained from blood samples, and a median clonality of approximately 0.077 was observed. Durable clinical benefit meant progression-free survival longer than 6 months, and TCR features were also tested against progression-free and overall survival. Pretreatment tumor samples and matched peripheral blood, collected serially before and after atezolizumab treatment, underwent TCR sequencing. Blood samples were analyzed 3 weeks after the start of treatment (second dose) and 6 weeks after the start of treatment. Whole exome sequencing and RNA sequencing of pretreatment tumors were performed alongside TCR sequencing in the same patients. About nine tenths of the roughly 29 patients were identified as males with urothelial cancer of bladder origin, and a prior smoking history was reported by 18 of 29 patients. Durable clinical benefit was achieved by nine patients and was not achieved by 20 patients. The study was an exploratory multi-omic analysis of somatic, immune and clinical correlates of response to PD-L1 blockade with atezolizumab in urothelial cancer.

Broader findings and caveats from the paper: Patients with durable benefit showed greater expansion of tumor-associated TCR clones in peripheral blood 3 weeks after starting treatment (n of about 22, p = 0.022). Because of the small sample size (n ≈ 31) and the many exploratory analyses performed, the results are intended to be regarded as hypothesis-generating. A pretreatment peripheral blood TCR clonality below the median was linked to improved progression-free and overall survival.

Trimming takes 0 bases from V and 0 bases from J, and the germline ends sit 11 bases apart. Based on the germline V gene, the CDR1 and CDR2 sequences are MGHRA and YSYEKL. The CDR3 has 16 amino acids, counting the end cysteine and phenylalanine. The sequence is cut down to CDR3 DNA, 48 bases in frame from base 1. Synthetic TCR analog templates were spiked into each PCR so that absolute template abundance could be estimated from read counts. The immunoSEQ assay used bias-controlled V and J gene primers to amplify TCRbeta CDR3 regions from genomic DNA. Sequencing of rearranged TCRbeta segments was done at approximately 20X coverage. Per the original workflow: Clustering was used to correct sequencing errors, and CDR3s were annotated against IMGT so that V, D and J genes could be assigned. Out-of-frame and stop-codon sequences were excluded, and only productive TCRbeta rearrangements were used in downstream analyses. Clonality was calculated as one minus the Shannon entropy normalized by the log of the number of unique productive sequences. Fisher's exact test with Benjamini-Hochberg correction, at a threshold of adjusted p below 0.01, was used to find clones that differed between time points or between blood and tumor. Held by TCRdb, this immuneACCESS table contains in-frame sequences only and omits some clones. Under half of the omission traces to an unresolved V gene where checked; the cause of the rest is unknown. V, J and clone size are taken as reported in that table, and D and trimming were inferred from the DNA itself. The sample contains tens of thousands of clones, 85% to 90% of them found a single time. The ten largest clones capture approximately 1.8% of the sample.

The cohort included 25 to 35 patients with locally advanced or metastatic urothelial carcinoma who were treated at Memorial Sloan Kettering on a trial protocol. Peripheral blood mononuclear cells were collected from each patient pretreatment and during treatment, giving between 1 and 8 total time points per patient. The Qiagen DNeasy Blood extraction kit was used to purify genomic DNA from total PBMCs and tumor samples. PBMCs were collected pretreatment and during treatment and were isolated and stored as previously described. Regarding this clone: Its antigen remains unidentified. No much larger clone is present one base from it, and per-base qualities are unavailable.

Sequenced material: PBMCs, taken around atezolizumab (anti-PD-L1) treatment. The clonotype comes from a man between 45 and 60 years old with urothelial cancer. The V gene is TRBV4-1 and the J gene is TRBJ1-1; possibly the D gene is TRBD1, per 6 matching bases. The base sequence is TGCGCCAGCAGCCAAGAAGGAAGGGGGATGAACACTGAAGCTTTCTTT. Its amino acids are CASSQEGRGMNTEAFF.